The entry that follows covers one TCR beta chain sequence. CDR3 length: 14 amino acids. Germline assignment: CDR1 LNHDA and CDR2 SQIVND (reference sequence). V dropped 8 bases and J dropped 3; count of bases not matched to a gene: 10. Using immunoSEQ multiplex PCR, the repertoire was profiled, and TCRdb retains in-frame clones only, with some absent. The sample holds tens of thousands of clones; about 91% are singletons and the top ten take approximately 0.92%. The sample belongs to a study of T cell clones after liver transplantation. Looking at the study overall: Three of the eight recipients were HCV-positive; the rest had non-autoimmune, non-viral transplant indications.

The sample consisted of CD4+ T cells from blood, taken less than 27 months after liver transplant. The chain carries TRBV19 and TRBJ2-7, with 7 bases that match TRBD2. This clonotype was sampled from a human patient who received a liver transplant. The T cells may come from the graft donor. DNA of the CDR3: TGTGCCAGTTCCAGGCGGGGGTCCGACTACGAGCAGTACTTC. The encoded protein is CASSRRGSDYEQYF.